The 8 T cell receptor beta chains below were found in one sample sequenced in a study of T-cell reconstitution after alpha-beta-depleted transplantation in children. Preparing the TCRbeta library involved the use of unique molecular identifiers. TCRdb fed the PCR reads into MiXCR, producing one record per CDR3 protein. The repertoire holds about 230,000 distinct CDR3 sequences, with about 12% as singletons. The sequenced sample was PBMCs from the stem cell graft donor, obtained from the stem cell graft. Receptors originate from a human donor who donated a stem cell graft to a child with acute lymphoblastic leukemia.

This clonotype was found many times. CDR3 DNA: TGCAGTGCTAGTTCGGGGGGACCAATGGAGACCCAGTACTTC. Protein sequence: CSASSGGPMETQYF. V gene TRBV20-1 combines with J gene TRBJ2-5; 7 nucleotides align to TRBD2. This CDR3 has 14 amino acids. The germline CDR1 and CDR2 sequences are DFQATT and SNEGSKA (reference sequence). J was trimmed by 5 bases and V by 3 bases; bases with no gene match: 9.

This clonotype was detected many times. The V gene is TRBV7-8, the J gene TRBJ2-7; tentative D call: TRBD1 (5 bases). Germline values: CDR1 SGHVS, CDR2 FQNEAQ. The V and J ends lost 5 bases and 0 bases respectively, with 14 bases between them. This CDR3 is 15 amino acids long. The DNA of the CDR3 is TGTGCCAGCAGCCCGATGGCAGGGATCTCCTACGAGCAGTACTTC. Protein sequence: CASSPMAGISYEQYF.

The sample holds many counts of this clonotype. The chain joins TRBV12-3 or TRBV12-4 to TRBJ2-5; no clear D gene. Trimming cost V 5 bases and J 2 bases, with 9 bases left between them. The CDR3 length is 13 residues. In nucleotides, the CDR3 is TGTGCCAGCAGTGGTAGAGTACAAGAGACCCAGTACTTC. This sequence encodes CASSGRVQETQYF.

This clonotype was recorded a few times. The rearrangement uses TRBV4-1 and TRBJ2-7, with 8 bases lining up with TRBD1. This CDR3 has 15 residues. The V gene end was trimmed by 1 base and the J gene end by 2 bases; junction bases not matched to a gene: 4. Germline V gene lookup returns CDR1 MGHRA and CDR2 YSYEKL. CDR3 nucleotide sequence: TGCGCCAGCAGCCAAGTCGACAGGGGTCCCTACGAGCAGTACTTC. It codes for CASSQVDRGPYEQYF.

This clonotype was detected ten times or more. CDR3 nucleotide sequence: TGTGCCATCAGTGAGCAAACCAGACCGGGGGGGACCCAGTACTTC. Protein: CAISEQTRPGGTQYF. This chain joins TRBV10-3 and TRBJ2-5; TRBD2 matches 7 bases. Germline V gene data show CDR1 as ENHRY and CDR2 as SYGVKD. The CDR3 extends over 15 amino acids. After removal of 2 bases from V and 7 bases from J, the junction contained 10 bases not matched to a gene.

The chain uses TRBV12-5 and TRBJ2-1; TRBD2 is a possible D gene (5 bases). The CDR3 runs to 14 residues. Germline V gene lookup returns CDR1 LGHNT and CDR2 FRNRAP. Between the trimmed V and J ends, which lost 3 bases and 6 bases, there was a span of 12 bases. Here the CDR3 reads CASGFGDPVNEQFF. The DNA for the CDR3 is TGTGCTAGTGGTTTCGGGGATCCTGTCAATGAGCAGTTCTTC.

This clonotype was seen many times. V and J are TRBV12-3 or TRBV12-4 and TRBJ2-1; 12 nucleotides agree with TRBD2. This CDR3 has 17 amino acids. The trim removed 6 bases at V and 9 bases at J, leaving 15 bases unmatched. CDR3 coding DNA: TGTGCCAGCAGACATACTAGCGGGAGGAAGACTGGGGGTGAGCAGTTCTTC. Amino acid sequence: CASRHTSGRKTGGEQFF.

This clonotype has a count of ten or more. V is TRBV7-6 and J is TRBJ1-1; D is undetermined. CDR3 length: 13 amino acids. Trimming took off 10 bases at V and 4 bases at J, with 16 bases between the two ends. The germline CDR1 and CDR2 sequences are SGHVS and FNYEAQ. The CDR3: CATAGRVATEAFF. Here the CDR3 DNA reads TGTGCCACCGCAGGCCGGGTGGCCACTGAAGCTTTCTTT.